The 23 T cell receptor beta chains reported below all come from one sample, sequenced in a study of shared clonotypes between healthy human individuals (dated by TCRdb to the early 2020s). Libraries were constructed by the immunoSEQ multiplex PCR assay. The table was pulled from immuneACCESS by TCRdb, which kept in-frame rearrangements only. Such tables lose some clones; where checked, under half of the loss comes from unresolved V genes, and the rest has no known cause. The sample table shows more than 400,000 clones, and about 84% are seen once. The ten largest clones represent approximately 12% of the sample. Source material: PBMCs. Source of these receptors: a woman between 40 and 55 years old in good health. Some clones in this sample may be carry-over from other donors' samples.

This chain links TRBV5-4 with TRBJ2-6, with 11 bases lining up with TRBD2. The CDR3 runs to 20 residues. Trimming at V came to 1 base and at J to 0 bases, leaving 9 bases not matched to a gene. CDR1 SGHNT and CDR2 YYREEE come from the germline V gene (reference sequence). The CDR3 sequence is CASSLPNGLAGPSGANVLTF. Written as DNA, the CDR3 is TGTGCCAGCAGCTTGCCCAATGGACTAGCGGGCCCCTCTGGGGCCAACGTCCTGACTTTC.

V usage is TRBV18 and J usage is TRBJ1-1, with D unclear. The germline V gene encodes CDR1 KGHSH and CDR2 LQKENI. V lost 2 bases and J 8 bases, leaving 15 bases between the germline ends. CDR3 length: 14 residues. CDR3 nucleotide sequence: TGTGCCAGCTCACCAGATCAGGACTCGCCCGAAGCTTTCTTT. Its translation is CASSPDQDSPEAFF.

CDR3 amino acids: CASSFQSGSYNEQFF. In nucleotides, the CDR3 is TGTGCCAGCAGCTTTCAGTCTGGCAGCTACAATGAGCAGTTCTTC. This rearrangement joins TRBV7-2 to TRBJ2-1; D not resolved. CDR1 and CDR2 (germline): SGHTA, FQGNSA. Trimming left V 3 bases short and J 3 bases short, with 12 bases between. This CDR3 has 15 amino acids. The variable domain in full, with the rest retrieved from reference TRBV7-2 and TRBJ2-1, is GAGVSQSPSNKVTEKGKDVELRCDPISGHTALYWYRQSLGQGLEFLIYFQGNSAPDKSGLPSDRFSAERTGGSVSTLTIQRTQQEDSAVYLCASSFQSGSYNEQFFGPGTRLTVL.

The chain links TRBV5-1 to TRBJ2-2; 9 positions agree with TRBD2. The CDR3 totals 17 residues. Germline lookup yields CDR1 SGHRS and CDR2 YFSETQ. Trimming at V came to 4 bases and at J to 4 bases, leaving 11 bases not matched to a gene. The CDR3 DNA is TGCGCCAGCAGCCGGGGGCTAGCGGGATCGGGCACCGGGGAGCTGTTTTTT. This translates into CASSRGLAGSGTGELFF.

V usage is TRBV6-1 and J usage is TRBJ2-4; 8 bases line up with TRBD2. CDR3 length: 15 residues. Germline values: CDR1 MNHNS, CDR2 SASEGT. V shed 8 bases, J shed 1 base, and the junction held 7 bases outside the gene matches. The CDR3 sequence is CASLAGRLAKNIQYF. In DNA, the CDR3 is TGTGCCAGCTTAGCGGGGCGTCTGGCCAAAAACATTCAGTACTTC.

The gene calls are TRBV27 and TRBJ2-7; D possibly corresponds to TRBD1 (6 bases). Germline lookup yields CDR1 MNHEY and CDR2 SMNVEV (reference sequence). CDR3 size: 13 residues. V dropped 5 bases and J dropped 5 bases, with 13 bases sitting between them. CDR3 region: CASSGQTGNEQYF. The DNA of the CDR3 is TGTGCCAGCAGTGGACAAACAGGGAACGAGCAGTACTTC.

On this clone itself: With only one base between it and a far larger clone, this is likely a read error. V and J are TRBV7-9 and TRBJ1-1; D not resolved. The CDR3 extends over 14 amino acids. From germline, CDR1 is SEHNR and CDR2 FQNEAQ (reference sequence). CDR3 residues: CAGSLAGSHTEAFF. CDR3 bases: TGTGCCGGCAGCTTAGCGGGCAGCCACACTGAAGCTTTCTTT. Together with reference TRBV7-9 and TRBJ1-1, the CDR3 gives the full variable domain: DTGVSQNPRHKITKRGQNVTFRCDPISEHNRLYWYRQTLGQGPEFLTYFQNEAQLEKSRLLSDRFSAERPKGSFSTLEIQRTEQGDSAMYLCAGSLAGSHTEAFFGQGTRLTVV.

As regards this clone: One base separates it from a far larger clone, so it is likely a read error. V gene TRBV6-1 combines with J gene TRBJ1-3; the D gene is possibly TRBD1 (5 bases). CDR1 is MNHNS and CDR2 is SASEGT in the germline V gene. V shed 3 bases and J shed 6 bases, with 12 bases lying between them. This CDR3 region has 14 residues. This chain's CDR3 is CASSESRVINTIYF. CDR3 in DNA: TGTGCCAGCAGTGAGTCCAGGGTCATAAACACCATATATTTT.

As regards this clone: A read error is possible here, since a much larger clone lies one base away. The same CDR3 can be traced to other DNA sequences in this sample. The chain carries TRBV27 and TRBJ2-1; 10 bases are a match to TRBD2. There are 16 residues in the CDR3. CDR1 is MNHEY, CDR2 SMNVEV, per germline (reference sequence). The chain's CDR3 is CASSKTSGITNFEQFF. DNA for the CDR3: TGTGCTAGCAGTAAAACTAGCGGGATTACCAACTTTGAGCAGTTCTTC.

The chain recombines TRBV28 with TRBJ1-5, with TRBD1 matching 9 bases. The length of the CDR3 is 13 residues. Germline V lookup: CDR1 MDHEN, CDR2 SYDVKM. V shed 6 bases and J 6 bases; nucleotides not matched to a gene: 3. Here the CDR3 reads CASRETGGQPQHF. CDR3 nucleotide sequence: TGTGCCAGCAGGGAGACAGGGGGTCAGCCCCAGCATTTT.

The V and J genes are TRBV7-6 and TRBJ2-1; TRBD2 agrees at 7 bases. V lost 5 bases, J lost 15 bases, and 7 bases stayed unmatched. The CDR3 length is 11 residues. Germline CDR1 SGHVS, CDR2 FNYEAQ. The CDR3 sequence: CASSDGLGGFF. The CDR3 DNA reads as TGTGCCAGCAGCGACGGACTAGGCGGGTTCTTC.

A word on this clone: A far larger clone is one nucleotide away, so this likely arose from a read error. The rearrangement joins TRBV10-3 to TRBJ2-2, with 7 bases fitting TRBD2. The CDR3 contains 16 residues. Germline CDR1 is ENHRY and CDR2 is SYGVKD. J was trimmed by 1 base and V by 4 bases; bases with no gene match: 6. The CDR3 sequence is CAISASGTMNTGELFF. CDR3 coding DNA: TGTGCCATCAGTGCCTCCGGGACTATGAACACCGGGGAGCTGTTTTTT.

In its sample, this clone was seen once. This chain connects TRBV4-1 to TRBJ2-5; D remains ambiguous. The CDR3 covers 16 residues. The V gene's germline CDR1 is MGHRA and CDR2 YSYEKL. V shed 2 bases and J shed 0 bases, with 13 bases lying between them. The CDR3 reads CASSQQARIHQETQYF. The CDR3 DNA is TGCGCCAGCAGCCAACAGGCAAGAATCCACCAAGAGACCCAGTACTTC.

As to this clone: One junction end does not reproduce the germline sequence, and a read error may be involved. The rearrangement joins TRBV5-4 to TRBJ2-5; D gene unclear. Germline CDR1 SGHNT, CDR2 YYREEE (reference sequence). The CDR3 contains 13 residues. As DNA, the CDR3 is TGTGCCAGCAGCTTGCCCTCAGGATCCCTTTCGGACTTC. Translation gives CASSLPSGSLSDF.

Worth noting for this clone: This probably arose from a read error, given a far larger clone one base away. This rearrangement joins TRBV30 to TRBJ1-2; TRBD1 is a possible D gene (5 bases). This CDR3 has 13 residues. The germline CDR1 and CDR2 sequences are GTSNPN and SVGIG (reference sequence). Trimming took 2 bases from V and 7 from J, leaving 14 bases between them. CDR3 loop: CAWSIQRGGGYTF. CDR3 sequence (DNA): TGTGCCTGGAGTATACAGAGGGGAGGTGGCTACACCTTC.

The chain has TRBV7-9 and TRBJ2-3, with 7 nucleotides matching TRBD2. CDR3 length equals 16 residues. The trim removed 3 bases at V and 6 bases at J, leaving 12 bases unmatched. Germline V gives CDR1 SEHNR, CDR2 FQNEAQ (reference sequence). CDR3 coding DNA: TGTGCCAGCAGCTTTTGGTCGGGCGGGAGCGGCGATACGCAGTATTTT. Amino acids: CASSFWSGGSGDTQYF.

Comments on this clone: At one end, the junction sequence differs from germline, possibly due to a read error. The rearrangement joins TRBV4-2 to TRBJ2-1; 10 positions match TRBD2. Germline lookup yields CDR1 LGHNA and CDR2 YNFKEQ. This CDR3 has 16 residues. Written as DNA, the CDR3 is TGTGCCAGCAGCCAGGCGGCTAGCGGGAGTTACAATGAGCGGTTCTTC. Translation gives CASSQAASGSYNERFF.

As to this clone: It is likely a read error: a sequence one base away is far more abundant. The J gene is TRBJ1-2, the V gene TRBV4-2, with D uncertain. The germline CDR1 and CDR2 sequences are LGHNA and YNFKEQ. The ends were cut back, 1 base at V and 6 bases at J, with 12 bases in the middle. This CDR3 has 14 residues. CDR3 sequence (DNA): TGTGCCAGCAGCCAAGTTCCGGACTACCATGGCTACACCTTC. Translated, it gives CASSQVPDYHGYTF.

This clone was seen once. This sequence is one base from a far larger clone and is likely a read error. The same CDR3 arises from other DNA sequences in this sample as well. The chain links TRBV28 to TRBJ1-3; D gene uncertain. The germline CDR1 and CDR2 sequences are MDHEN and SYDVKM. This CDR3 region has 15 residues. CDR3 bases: TGTGCAAGCAGTTTGGGAGGAGGGTTTGGAAACACCATATATTTT. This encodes CASSLGGGFGNTIYF. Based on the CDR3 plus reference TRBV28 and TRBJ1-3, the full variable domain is DVKVTQSSRYLVKRTGEKVFLECVQDMDHENMFWYRQDPGLGLRLIYFSYDVKMKEKGDIPEGYSVSREKKERFSLILESASTNQTSMYLCASSLGGGFGNTIYFGEGSWLTVV.

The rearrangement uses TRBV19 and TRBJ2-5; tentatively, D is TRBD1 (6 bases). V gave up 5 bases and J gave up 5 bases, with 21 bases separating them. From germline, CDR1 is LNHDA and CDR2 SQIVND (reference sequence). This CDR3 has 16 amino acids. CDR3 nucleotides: TGTGCCAGTAGTGATCTCCTGCAGGGGATGGTGGAGACCCAGTACTTC. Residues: CASSDLLQGMVETQYF.

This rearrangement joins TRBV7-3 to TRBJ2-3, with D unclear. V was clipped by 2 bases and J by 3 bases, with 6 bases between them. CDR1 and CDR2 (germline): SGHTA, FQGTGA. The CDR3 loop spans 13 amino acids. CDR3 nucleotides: TGTGCCAGCAGCTTAGATTCTACAGATACGCAGTATTTT. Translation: CASSLDSTDTQYF.

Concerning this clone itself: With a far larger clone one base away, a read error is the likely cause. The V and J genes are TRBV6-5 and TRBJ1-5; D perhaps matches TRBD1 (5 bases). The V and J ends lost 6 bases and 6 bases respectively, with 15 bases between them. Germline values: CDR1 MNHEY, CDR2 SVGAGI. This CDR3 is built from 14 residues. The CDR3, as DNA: TGTGCCAGCAGCCCCTCAAGTGGGGGTCAGCCCCAGCATTTT. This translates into CASSPSSGGQPQHF.

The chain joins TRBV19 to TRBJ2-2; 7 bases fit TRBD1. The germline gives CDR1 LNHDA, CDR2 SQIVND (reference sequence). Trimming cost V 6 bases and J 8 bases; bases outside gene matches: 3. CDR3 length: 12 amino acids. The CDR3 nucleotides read TGTGCCAGTAGGCCGACAGGGGGGGAGCTGTTTTTT. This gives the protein CASRPTGGELFF.